This T cell receptor beta chain was retrieved from a study of T-cell reconstitution after alpha-beta-depleted transplantation in children. V was pared by 6 bases and J by 0 bases, with 15 bases between. The CDR3 loop spans 17 amino acids. Germline CDR1 reads MGHRA; CDR2 reads YSYEKL. For TCRbeta, the library was prepared with unique molecular identifiers. TCRdb reprocessed the PCR reads with MiXCR, giving one entry per CDR3 protein. The sample lists a few hundred thousand distinct CDR3 sequences, 9% to 10% occurring once. This clonotype was seen many times. The chain recombines TRBV4-1 with TRBJ2-6; either TRBD1 or TRBD2 may supply D (5 bases each). This TCR derives from a human donor who donated a stem cell graft to a child with SCID. The material sequenced was PBMCs from the stem cell graft donor, taken from the stem cell graft. The CDR3 region has the DNA TGCGCCAGCAGTCCAACCGGGACCATCTCTGGGGCCAACGTCCTGACTTTC. Residues: CASSPTGTISGANVLTF.